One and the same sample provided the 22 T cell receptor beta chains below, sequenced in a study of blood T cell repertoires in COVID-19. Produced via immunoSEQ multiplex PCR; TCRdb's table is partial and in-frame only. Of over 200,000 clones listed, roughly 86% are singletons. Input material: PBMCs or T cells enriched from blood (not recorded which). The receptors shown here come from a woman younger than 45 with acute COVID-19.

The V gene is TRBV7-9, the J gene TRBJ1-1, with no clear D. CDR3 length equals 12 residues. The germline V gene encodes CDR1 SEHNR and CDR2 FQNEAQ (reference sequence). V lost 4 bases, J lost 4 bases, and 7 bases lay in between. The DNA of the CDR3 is TGTGCCAGCAGCTCCGGGAGCACTGAAGCTTTCTTT. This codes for CASSSGSTEAFF.

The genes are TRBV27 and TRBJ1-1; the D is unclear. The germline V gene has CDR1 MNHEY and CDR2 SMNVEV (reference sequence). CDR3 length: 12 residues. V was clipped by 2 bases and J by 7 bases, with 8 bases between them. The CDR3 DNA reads TGTGCCAGCAGTTTACCGGGGTTTGAAGCTTTCTTT. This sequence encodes CASSLPGFEAFF.

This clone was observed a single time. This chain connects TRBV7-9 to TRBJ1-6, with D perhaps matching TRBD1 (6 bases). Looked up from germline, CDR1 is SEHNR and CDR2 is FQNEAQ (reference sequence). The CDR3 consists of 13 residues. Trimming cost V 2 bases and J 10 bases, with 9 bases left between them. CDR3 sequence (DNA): TGTGCCAGCAGCTTAAACAGGGAATCACCCCTCCACTTT. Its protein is CASSLNRESPLHF.

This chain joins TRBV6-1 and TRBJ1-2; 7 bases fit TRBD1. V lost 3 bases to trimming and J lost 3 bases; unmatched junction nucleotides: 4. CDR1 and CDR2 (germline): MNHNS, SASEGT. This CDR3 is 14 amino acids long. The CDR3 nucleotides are TGTGCCAGCAGTGACCAGGGACAGTACTATGGCTACACCTTC. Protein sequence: CASSDQGQYYGYTF.

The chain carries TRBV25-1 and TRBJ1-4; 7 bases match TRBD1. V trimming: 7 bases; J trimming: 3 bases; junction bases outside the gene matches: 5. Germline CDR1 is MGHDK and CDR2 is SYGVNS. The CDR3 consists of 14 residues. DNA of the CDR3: TGTGCCAGCACTAAACAGGGGCCTAATGAAAAACTGTTTTTT. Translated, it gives CASTKQGPNEKLFF. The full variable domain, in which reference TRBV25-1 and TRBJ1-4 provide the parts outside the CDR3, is EADIYQTPRYLVIGTGKKITLECSQTMGHDKMYWYQQDPGMELHLIHYSYGVNSTEKGDLSSESTVSRIRTEHFPLTLESARPSHTSQYLCASTKQGPNEKLFFGSGTQLSVL.

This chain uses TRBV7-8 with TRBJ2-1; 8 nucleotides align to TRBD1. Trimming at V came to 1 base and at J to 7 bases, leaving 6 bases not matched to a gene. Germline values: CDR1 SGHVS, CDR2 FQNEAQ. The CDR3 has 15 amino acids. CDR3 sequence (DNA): TGTGCCAGCAGCTTAGATGAGCGGACAGGGAATGAGCAGTTCTTC. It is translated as CASSLDERTGNEQFF.

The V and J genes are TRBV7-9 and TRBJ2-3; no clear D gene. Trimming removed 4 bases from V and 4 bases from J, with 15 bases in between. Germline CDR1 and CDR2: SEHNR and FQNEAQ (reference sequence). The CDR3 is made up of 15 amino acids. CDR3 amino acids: CASSSGSLEADTQYF. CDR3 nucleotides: TGTGCCAGCAGCTCCGGGTCCCTAGAAGCAGATACGCAGTATTTT.

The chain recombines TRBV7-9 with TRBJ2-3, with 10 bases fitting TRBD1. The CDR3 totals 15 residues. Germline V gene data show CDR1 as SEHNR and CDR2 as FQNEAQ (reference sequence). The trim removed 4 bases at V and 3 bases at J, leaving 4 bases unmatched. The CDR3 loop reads CASSYGTGETDTQYF. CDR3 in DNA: TGTGCCAGCAGCTATGGGACAGGGGAAACAGATACGCAGTATTTT.

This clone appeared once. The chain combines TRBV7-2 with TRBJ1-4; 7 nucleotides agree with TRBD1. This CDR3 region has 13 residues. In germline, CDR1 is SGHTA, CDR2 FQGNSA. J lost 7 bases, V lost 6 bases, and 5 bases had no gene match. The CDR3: CASSPGTAEKLFF. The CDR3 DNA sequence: TGTGCCAGCAGTCCCGGGACAGCTGAAAAACTGTTTTTT.

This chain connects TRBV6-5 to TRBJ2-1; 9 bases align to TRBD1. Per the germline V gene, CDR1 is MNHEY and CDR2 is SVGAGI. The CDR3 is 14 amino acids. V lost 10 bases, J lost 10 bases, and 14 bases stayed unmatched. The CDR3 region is CATTRGTGSIEQFF. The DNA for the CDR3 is TGTGCCACCACAAGAGGGACAGGGAGTATAGAGCAGTTCTTC.

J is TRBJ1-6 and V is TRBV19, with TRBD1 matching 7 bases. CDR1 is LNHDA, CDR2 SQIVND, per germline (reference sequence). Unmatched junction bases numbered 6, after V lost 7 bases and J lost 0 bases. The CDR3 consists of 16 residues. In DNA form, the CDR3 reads TGTGCCAGTATGCGGGACAGCTACTCCTATAATTCACCCCTCCACTTT. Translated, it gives CASMRDSYSYNSPLHF.

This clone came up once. CDR3 residues: CASSLAGAHTEAFF. CDR3 bases: TGTGCCAGCAGCTTAGCTGGGGCGCACACTGAAGCTTTCTTT. The chain has TRBV7-9 and TRBJ1-1; maybe TRBD1 (5 bases). Trimming stripped 0 bases from V and 3 bases from J, with 8 bases between. Germline V gene data show CDR1 as SEHNR and CDR2 as FQNEAQ (reference sequence). The CDR3 totals 14 residues. The full variable domain, rest sourced from reference TRBV7-9 and TRBJ1-1, is DTGVSQNPRHKITKRGQNVTFRCDPISEHNRLYWYRQTLGQGPEFLTYFQNEAQLEKSRLLSDRFSAERPKGSFSTLEIQRTEQGDSAMYLCASSLAGAHTEAFFGQGTRLTVV.

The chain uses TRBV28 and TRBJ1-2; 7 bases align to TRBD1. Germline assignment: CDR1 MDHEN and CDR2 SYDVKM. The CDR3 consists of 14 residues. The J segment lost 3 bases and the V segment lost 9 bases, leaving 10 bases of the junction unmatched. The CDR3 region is CASQTNTGDYGYTF. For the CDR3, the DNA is TGTGCCAGTCAAACAAACACAGGGGACTATGGCTACACCTTC.

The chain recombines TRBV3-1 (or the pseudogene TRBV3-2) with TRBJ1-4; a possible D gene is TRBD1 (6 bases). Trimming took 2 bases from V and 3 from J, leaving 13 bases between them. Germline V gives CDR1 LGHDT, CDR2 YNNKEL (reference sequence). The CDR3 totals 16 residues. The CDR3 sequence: CASSQSWTVANEKLFF. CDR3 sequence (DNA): TGTGCCAGCAGCCAAAGTTGGACAGTCGCTAATGAAAAACTGTTTTTT.

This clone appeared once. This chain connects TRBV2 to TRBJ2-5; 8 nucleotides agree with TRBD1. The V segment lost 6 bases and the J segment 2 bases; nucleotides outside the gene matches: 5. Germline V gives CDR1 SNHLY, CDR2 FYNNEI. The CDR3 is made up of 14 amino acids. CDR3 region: CASRVRDRQETQYF. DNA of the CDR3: TGTGCCAGCAGAGTCCGGGACAGGCAAGAGACCCAGTACTTC.

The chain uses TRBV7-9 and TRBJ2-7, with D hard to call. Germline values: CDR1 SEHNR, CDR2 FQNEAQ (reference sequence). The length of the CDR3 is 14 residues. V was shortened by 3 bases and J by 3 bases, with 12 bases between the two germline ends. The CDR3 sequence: CASSFRPRSYEQYF. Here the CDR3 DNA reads TGTGCCAGCAGCTTCAGGCCCAGAAGCTACGAGCAGTACTTC.

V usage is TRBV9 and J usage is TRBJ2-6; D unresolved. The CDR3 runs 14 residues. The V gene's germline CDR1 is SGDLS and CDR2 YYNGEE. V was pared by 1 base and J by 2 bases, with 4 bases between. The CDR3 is CASSVQAGANVLTF. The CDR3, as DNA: TGTGCCAGCAGCGTACAGGCTGGGGCCAACGTCCTGACTTTC.

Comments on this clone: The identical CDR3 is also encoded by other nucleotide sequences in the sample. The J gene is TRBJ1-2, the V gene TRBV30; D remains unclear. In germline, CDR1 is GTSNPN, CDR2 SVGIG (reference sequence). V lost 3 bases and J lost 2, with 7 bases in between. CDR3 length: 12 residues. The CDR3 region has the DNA TGTGCCTGGAGGAACGGGAACTATGGCTACACCTTC. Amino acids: CAWRNGNYGYTF.

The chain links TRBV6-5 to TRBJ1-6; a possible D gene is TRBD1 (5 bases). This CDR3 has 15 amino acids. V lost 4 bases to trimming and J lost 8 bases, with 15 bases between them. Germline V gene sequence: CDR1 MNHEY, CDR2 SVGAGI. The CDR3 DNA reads TGTGCCAGCAGTTCCCGACAGATTACCCATTCACCCCTCCACTTT. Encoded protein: CASSSRQITHSPLHF.

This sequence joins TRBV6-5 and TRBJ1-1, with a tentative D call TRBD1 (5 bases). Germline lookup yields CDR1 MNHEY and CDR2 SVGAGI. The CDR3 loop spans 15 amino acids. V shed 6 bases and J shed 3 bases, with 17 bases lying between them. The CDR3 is CASRLRVRMDTEAFF. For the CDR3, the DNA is TGTGCCAGCAGGCTCAGGGTTAGGATGGACACTGAAGCTTTCTTT.

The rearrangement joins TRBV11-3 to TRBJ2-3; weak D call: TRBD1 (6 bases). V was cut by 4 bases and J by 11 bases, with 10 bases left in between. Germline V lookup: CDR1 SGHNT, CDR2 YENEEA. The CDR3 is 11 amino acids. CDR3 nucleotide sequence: TGTGCCAGCAGCTCCACAGGGATGCAGTATTTT. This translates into CASSSTGMQYF.

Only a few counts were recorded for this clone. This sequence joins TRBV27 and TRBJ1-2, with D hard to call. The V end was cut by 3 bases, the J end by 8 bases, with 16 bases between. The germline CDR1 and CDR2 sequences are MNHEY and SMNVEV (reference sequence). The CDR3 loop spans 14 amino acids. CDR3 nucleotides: TGTGCCAGCAGTTTCCTACGGGCCCCGGGGGGCTACACCTTC. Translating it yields CASSFLRAPGGYTF.